These 17 T cell receptor beta chains were sequenced from one sample in a study of CD8 T cells in ankylosing spondylitis. MiXCR, run by TCRdb on the 5' RACE reads, gives a single entry per CDR3 protein. The sample has roughly 120,000 distinct CDR3 sequences, about an eighth seen once; the top ten hold about 3%. What was sequenced was blood, either unsorted or a sorted T cell fraction (not recorded which). The receptors were sampled from a female donor with ankylosing spondylitis or in good health (not recorded which).

V gene TRBV30 combines with J gene TRBJ2-1; possible D gene TRBD2, 6 bases. The CDR3 spans 14 residues. Trimming removed 3 bases from V and 2 bases from J, with 11 bases in between. CDR1 is GTSNPN, CDR2 SVGIG, per germline (reference sequence). In DNA, the CDR3 is TGTGCCTGGAGCAGGACTAAGGCCTACAATGAGCAGTTCTTC. Translating it yields CAWSRTKAYNEQFF.

The sample holds many counts of this clonotype. This rearrangement joins TRBV20-1 to TRBJ2-1; 8 bases align to TRBD2. The J segment lost 4 bases and the V segment lost 3 bases, leaving 5 bases of the junction unmatched. Looked up from germline, CDR1 is DFQATT and CDR2 is SNEGSKA (reference sequence). CDR3 length equals 14 residues. The CDR3: CSASESGGYNEQFF. The CDR3 region has the DNA TGCAGTGCTAGTGAAAGCGGGGGTTACAATGAGCAGTTCTTC.

The V and J genes are TRBV7-8 and TRBJ1-4, with D perhaps matching TRBD1 (5 bases). CDR1 and CDR2 (germline): SGHVS, FQNEAQ. The V end lost 2 bases, the J end lost 7 bases, and 17 bases lay between the germline ends. The CDR3 is 16 residues long. The CDR3 loop reads CASSLFSGGRTEKLFF. In DNA form, the CDR3 reads TGTGCCAGCAGCTTATTTTCGGGGGGTAGGACTGAAAAACTGTTTTTT.

Only a few counts were recorded for this clonotype. V usage is TRBV5-1 and J usage is TRBJ2-3, with 10 bases lining up with TRBD2. The CDR3 is 15 amino acids. The germline gives CDR1 SGHRS, CDR2 YFSETQ. The junction had 3 bases not matched to a gene; V was cut back by 1 base and J by 4 bases. The CDR3, as DNA: TGCGCCAGCAGCTTGATAGGACTAGCGGCAGATACGCAGTATTTT. Its protein is CASSLIGLAADTQYF. Complete variable domain (other parts from reference TRBV5-1 and TRBJ2-3): KAGVTQTPRYLIKTRGQQVTLSCSPISGHRSVSWYQQTPGQGLQFLFEYFSETQRNKGNFPGRFSGRQFSNSRSEMNVSTLELGDSALYLCASSLIGLAADTQYFGPGTRLTVL.

The rearrangement links TRBV29-1 to TRBJ1-2, with no clear D. The CDR3 totals 13 residues. Trimming took off 3 bases at V and 6 bases at J, with 14 bases between the two ends. Germline loops: CDR1 SQVTM, CDR2 ANQGSEA. CDR3 protein: CSVERATGHGYTF. The CDR3 nucleotides are TGCAGCGTTGAGAGAGCTACGGGTCATGGCTACACCTTC. Full variable domain (outside the CDR3, taken from reference TRBV29-1 and TRBJ1-2): SAVISQKPSRDICQRGTSLTIQCQVDSQVTMMFWYRQQPGQSLTLIATANQGSEATYESGFVIDKFPISRPNLTFSTLTVSNMSPEDSSIYLCSVERATGHGYTFGSGTRLTVV.

The chain recombines TRBV6-2 or TRBV6-3 with TRBJ1-2; 7 nucleotides line up with TRBD1. Losses at the gene ends were 8 bases for V and 0 bases for J; bases not matched to a gene: 6. This CDR3 is built from 14 residues. Germline V gene lookup returns CDR1 MNHEY and CDR2 SVGEGT. The CDR3 region has the DNA TGTGCCAGCGCCCTCGACAGGGCTAACTATGGCTACACCTTC. It yields the protein CASALDRANYGYTF.

This clonotype has more than one count but fewer than ten. This chain links TRBV18 with TRBJ1-1; tentative D call: TRBD1 (5 bases). This CDR3 contains 16 residues. Trimming took off 0 bases at V and 11 bases at J, with 22 bases between the two ends. Germline loops: CDR1 KGHSH, CDR2 LQKENI. The CDR3 spells CASSPPGRAAERPAFF. CDR3 nucleotides: TGTGCCAGCTCACCACCGGGCAGGGCGGCGGAGAGACCTGCTTTCTTT.

The chain uses TRBV29-1 and TRBJ1-1, with D perhaps TRBD1 (6 bases). The V and J ends lost 7 bases and 4 bases respectively, with 28 bases between them. This CDR3 is 17 amino acids long. Germline lookup yields CDR1 SQVTM and CDR2 ANQGSEA. CDR3 DNA sequence: TGCAGCGCCGGGACTGAGTTGGGGGCGCGGCTAAGCACTGAAGCTTTCTTT. Translation: CSAGTELGARLSTEAFF.

This clonotype was observed many times. The chain has TRBV29-1 and TRBJ1-2; possibly TRBD1 for D (5 bases). Germline lookup yields CDR1 SQVTM and CDR2 ANQGSEA. The length of the CDR3 is 12 residues. Deletions cut 5 bases from V and 4 bases from J, with 11 bases between. The CDR3 here is CSVLGPGYGYTF. The CDR3 DNA follows: TGCAGCGTTTTGGGACCGGGCTATGGCTACACCTTC.

V and J are TRBV3-1 and TRBJ2-7; 10 positions match TRBD2. This CDR3 comprises 15 residues. V shed 5 bases, J shed 2 bases, and the junction held 6 bases outside the gene matches. Germline-derived CDR1 and CDR2 are LGHDT and YNNKEL (reference sequence). The CDR3: CASSLGLADTYEQYF. In DNA form, the CDR3 reads TGTGCCAGCAGCTTAGGACTAGCGGATACCTACGAGCAGTACTTC.

Comment on this clonotype: A much larger clonotype is one base distant, so this may be a read error. The chain employs TRBV9 and TRBJ2-7; TRBD2 is a possible D gene (6 bases). Per the germline V gene, CDR1 is SGDLS and CDR2 is YYNGEE. This CDR3 contains 14 residues. The CDR3 region has the DNA TGTGCCACCAGCTTCGGGACTTCCACGTGGGAGCAGTACTTC. This codes for CATSFGTSTWEQYF.

In this sample, this clonotype turned up a few times. The V call is TRBV12-3 or TRBV12-4, the J call TRBJ2-3; TRBD2 agrees at 9 bases. The V gene end was trimmed by 8 bases and the J gene end by 2 bases; junction bases not matched to a gene: 5. The CDR3 contains 14 residues. The CDR3 nucleotides read TGTGCCAGCCATCTAGCGGGATCCACAGATACGCAGTATTTT. The encoded protein is CASHLAGSTDTQYF.

This clonotype has only a few counts. The DNA for the CDR3 is TGTGCCAGCAGCTTATCTCCTTGGGCATCGATTTTCGCAGATACGCAGTATTTT. Translated, it gives CASSLSPWASIFADTQYF. The V call is TRBV7-8, the J call TRBJ2-3; D gene unclear. Germline CDR1 is SGHVS and CDR2 is FQNEAQ. Trimming took 2 bases from V and 4 from J, leaving 22 bases between them. CDR3 length equals 18 residues.

This clonotype was picked up many times. This rearrangement joins TRBV27 to TRBJ2-7, with 10 bases identical to TRBD1. This CDR3 contains 14 residues. Germline CDR1 and CDR2: MNHEY and SMNVEV (reference sequence). With V trimmed by 5 bases and J by 6 bases, 7 bases remained unmatched. The CDR3: CASSHGQGGIEQYF. The CDR3 nucleotides are TGTGCCAGCAGTCACGGACAGGGGGGGATCGAGCAGTACTTC.

The table lists this clonotype with many counts. The chain is built from TRBV11-2 and TRBJ1-3; no reliable D call. The ends were cut back, 8 bases at V and 3 bases at J, with 8 bases in the middle. The CDR3 runs to 12 residues. Germline CDR1 and CDR2: SGHAT and FQNNGV. The CDR3 here is CASQEGGNTIYF. CDR3 nucleotides: TGTGCCAGCCAGGAAGGTGGAAACACCATATATTTT. The full variable domain, its missing parts supplied by reference TRBV11-2 and TRBJ1-3, is EAGVAQSPRYKIIEKRQSVAFWCNPISGHATLYWYQQILGQGPKLLIQFQNNGVVDDSQLPKDRFSAERLKGVDSTLKIQPAKLEDSAVYLCASQEGGNTIYFGEGSWLTVV.

This rearrangement joins TRBV18 to TRBJ1-1, with TRBD1 matching over 7 bases. CDR3 length: 15 amino acids. The germline V gene encodes CDR1 KGHSH and CDR2 LQKENI. V gave up 3 bases and J gave up 0 bases; unmatched junction bases: 4. CDR3 amino acids: CASSPHRGLNTEAFF. In DNA, the CDR3 is TGTGCCAGCTCACCGCACAGGGGCTTGAACACTGAAGCTTTCTTT.

This clonotype was seen a handful of times. This sequence joins TRBV20-1 and TRBJ2-5, with a tentative D call TRBD2 (5 bases). CDR1 is DFQATT, CDR2 SNEGSKA, per germline (reference sequence). The CDR3 loop spans 15 amino acids. V gave up 0 bases and J gave up 0 bases, with 11 bases separating them. The CDR3 region is CSAREDSEYQETQYF. In DNA, the CDR3 is TGCAGTGCTAGAGAGGATAGCGAGTACCAAGAGACCCAGTACTTC.